The following is a T cell receptor beta chain sequence with its context. Its antigen is unknown. The sample belongs to a study of vaccination and CD4 T cells after COVID-19. Treatment specified: approximately nine-day PBMC culture with coronavirus spike peptide pools or control peptides (ViraFEST assay). Cultured CD4+ T cells had their DNA profiled by the Oncomine TCR Beta short-read assay. In TCRdb, the PCR reads were re-called with MiXCR into one record per CDR3 protein. The sample lists approximately 2,800 distinct CDR3 sequences, approximately 22% occurring once. Per germline, CDR1 SNHLY and CDR2 FYNNEI. The V and J ends lost 7 bases and 8 bases, in that order; junction bases with no gene match: 13. The CDR3 is 14 residues long.

The TCR comes from a human donor who had recovered from COVID-19. The rearrangement uses TRBV2 and TRBJ1-1, with 7 bases aligning to TRBD1. Sequenced sample: CD4+ T cells from blood, cultured in vitro. The chain's CDR3 is CASIASQQGTEAFF. CDR3 DNA: TGTGCCAGCATCGCGTCACAACAGGGGACCGAAGCTTTCTTT.